Following are 23 T cell receptor beta chains from one sample sequenced in a study of cytomegalovirus exposure and HLA in healthy donors. Only in-frame clones appear in the TCRdb table, and some are missing; sequencing was by immunoSEQ multiplex PCR. The sample includes some 150,000 clones, 87% of them seen just once. The sample taken for sequencing was PBMCs. The receptors shown here come from a young woman in good health and CMV-seronegative.

The J gene is TRBJ1-5, the V gene TRBV5-1, with 9 bases that match TRBD1. CDR1 is SGHRS and CDR2 is YFSETQ in the germline V gene. With V trimmed by 4 bases and J by 0 bases, 2 bases remained unmatched. The CDR3 totals 15 residues. The CDR3 loop is CASSGQGYSNQPQHF. CDR3 DNA sequence: TGCGCCAGCAGCGGACAGGGGTATAGCAATCAGCCCCAGCATTTT. The whole variable domain, filled in from reference TRBV5-1 and TRBJ1-5, reads KAGVTQTPRYLIKTRGQQVTLSCSPISGHRSVSWYQQTPGQGLQFLFEYFSETQRNKGNFPGRFSGRQFSNSRSEMNVSTLELGDSALYLCASSGQGYSNQPQHFGDGTRLSIL.

This clone was seen only once. This chain's CDR3 is CASGVTGVNEKLFF. The DNA of the CDR3 is TGTGCCAGCGGGGTGACAGGAGTAAATGAAAAACTGTTTTTT. The genes are TRBV27 and TRBJ1-4; possible D gene TRBD1, 6 bases. From germline, CDR1 is MNHEY and CDR2 SMNVEV (reference sequence). V lost 8 bases to trimming and J lost 5 bases, with 15 bases between them. This CDR3 has 14 amino acids.

The CDR3 DNA reads as TGTGCCAGCAGCCTGGGACACACCCTAGGGTATGGCTACACCTTC. Protein sequence: CASSLGHTLGYGYTF. The gene calls are TRBV9 and TRBJ1-2, with D tentatively TRBD1 (6 bases). Trimming removed 4 bases from V and 5 bases from J, with 18 bases in between. The CDR3 runs 15 residues. Germline CDR1 reads SGDLS; CDR2 reads YYNGEE.

This chain links TRBV5-1 with TRBJ2-3; no reliable D call. This CDR3 comprises 13 residues. Trimming pared 4 bases from V and 0 bases from J, leaving 6 bases between. Looked up from germline, CDR1 is SGHRS and CDR2 is YFSETQ. The CDR3 protein is CASSPFSTDTQYF. DNA of the CDR3: TGCGCCAGCAGCCCGTTCAGCACAGATACGCAGTATTTT. Variable domain in full (rest from reference TRBV5-1 and TRBJ2-3): KAGVTQTPRYLIKTRGQQVTLSCSPISGHRSVSWYQQTPGQGLQFLFEYFSETQRNKGNFPGRFSGRQFSNSRSEMNVSTLELGDSALYLCASSPFSTDTQYFGPGTRLTVL.

A single count supports this clone. This sequence joins TRBV6-5 and TRBJ2-3; D is ambiguous. CDR1 is MNHEY and CDR2 is SVGAGI in the germline V gene. The CDR3 totals 15 residues. Trimming stripped 10 bases from V and 0 bases from J, with 17 bases between. CDR3 amino acids: CATARQRSSTDTQYF. CDR3 nucleotides: TGTGCCACAGCTAGGCAGCGATCTAGCACAGATACGCAGTATTTT.

This chain joins TRBV25-1 and TRBJ2-5; TRBD2 aligns across 12 bases. The V gene's germline CDR1 is MGHDK and CDR2 SYGVNS. V shed 10 bases and J 1 base; nucleotides not matched to a gene: 7. The CDR3 contains 15 residues. CDR3 residues: CATQVTSGGQETQYF. CDR3 bases: TGTGCCACTCAGGTGACTAGCGGGGGCCAAGAGACCCAGTACTTC.

This chain links TRBV4-2 with TRBJ2-2; TRBD1 agrees at 7 bases. Germline-derived CDR1 and CDR2 are LGHNA and YNFKEQ. V lost 0 bases to trimming and J lost 0 bases; unmatched junction nucleotides: 7. This CDR3 is built from 18 residues. CDR3 sequence reads: CASSQDEGTGANTGELFF. In nucleotides, the CDR3 is TGTGCCAGCAGCCAAGATGAGGGCACAGGGGCGAACACCGGGGAGCTGTTTTTT.

The gene calls are TRBV19 and TRBJ1-6, with 8 bases aligning to TRBD1. The CDR3 is 19 residues long. The V gene end was trimmed by 2 bases and the J gene end by 4 bases; junction bases not matched to a gene: 13. CDR1 LNHDA and CDR2 SQIVND come from the germline V gene (reference sequence). Written as DNA, the CDR3 is TGTGCCAGTAGTATATGGGCCCGGGACAGGATCGGTTATAATTCACCCCTCCACTTT. The encoded protein is CASSIWARDRIGYNSPLHF.

J is TRBJ2-1 and V is TRBV10-3; 9 nucleotides align to TRBD2. There are 17 residues in the CDR3. With 3 bases clipped from V and 7 bases from J, the junction kept 13 bases outside the gene matches. CDR1 and CDR2 from the germline V gene are ENHRY and SYGVKD. The CDR3 here is CAISDRLAGGFLNEQFF. For the CDR3, the DNA is TGTGCCATCAGTGATAGATTGGCGGGGGGGTTTCTGAATGAGCAGTTCTTC.

Many counts were recorded for this clone. This chain uses TRBV7-6 with TRBJ2-7; D gene uncertain. The CDR3 is made up of 13 amino acids. Trimming left V 0 bases short and J 2 bases short, with 5 bases between. CDR1 is SGHVS, CDR2 FNYEAQ, per germline. CDR3 sequence reads: CASSLASAYEQYF. CDR3 nucleotide sequence: TGTGCCAGCAGCTTAGCCTCCGCCTACGAGCAGTACTTC. Together with reference TRBV7-6 and TRBJ2-7, the CDR3 gives the full variable domain: GAGVSQSPRYKVTKRGQDVALRCDPISGHVSLYWYRQALGQGPEFLTYFNYEAQQDKSGLPNDRFSAERPEGSISTLTIQRTEQRDSAMYRCASSLASAYEQYFGPGTRLTVT.

This clone was detected a few times. The V call is TRBV19, the J call TRBJ1-2; D gene unclear. The CDR3 has 13 residues. Per the germline V gene, CDR1 is LNHDA and CDR2 is SQIVND (reference sequence). The ends were cut back, 5 bases at V and 8 bases at J, with 15 bases in the middle. This CDR3 is CASSVSFPVGYTF. CDR3 DNA: TGTGCCAGTAGTGTCAGTTTTCCAGTCGGCTACACCTTC.

This chain uses TRBV7-6 with TRBJ2-7; perhaps TRBD1 as D (5 bases). V was clipped by 4 bases and J by 1 base, with 23 bases between them. In germline, CDR1 is SGHVS, CDR2 FNYEAQ. The CDR3 has 18 amino acids. The DNA for the CDR3 is TGTGCCAGCAGCTACGCCCCCCTGACAGACCTCGATTCCTACGAGCAGTACTTC. Its protein product is CASSYAPLTDLDSYEQYF.

V gene TRBV7-2 combines with J gene TRBJ2-3; 9 bases align to TRBD2. J lost 4 bases, V lost 5 bases, and 16 bases had no gene match. Germline-derived CDR1 and CDR2 are SGHTA and FQGNSA. The CDR3 is made up of 18 amino acids. The CDR3 is CASSVATPLAGIPDTQYF. The CDR3 region has the DNA TGTGCCAGCAGCGTCGCCACCCCTCTAGCGGGGATTCCAGATACGCAGTATTTT.

V gene TRBV27 combines with J gene TRBJ2-5; TRBD2 agrees at 8 bases. Germline loops: CDR1 MNHEY, CDR2 SMNVEV (reference sequence). The ends lost 5 bases at V and 4 bases at J; junction bases unmatched: 9. The CDR3 is made up of 15 amino acids. CDR3 protein: CASSPHGGAGETQYF. In DNA, the CDR3 is TGTGCCAGCAGTCCCCACGGGGGGGCCGGAGAGACCCAGTACTTC.

The chain links TRBV19 to TRBJ2-1, with 7 bases aligning to TRBD2. With V trimmed by 5 bases and J by 5 bases, 3 bases remained unmatched. This CDR3 is 13 amino acids long. CDR1 is LNHDA and CDR2 is SQIVND in the germline V gene (reference sequence). The CDR3 DNA follows: TGTGCCAGTAGTGGCGGGGGTGACAATGAGCAGTTCTTC. Translated, it gives CASSGGGDNEQFF. The full variable domain, with the rest looked up from reference TRBV19 and TRBJ2-1, is DGGITQSPKYLFRKEGQNVTLSCEQNLNHDAMYWYRQDPGQGLRLIYYSQIVNDFQKGDIAEGYSVSREKKESFPLTVTSAQKNPTAFYLCASSGGGDNEQFFGPGTRLTVL.

The chain employs TRBV25-1 and TRBJ2-1, with TRBD2 identical over 7 bases. The germline V gene has CDR1 MGHDK and CDR2 SYGVNS. V dropped 2 bases and J dropped 6; count of bases not matched to a gene: 13. The CDR3 loop spans 17 amino acids. CDR3 DNA: TGTGCCAGCAGTGAACCCTATCCGGGACTAACGGGCAATGAGCAGTTCTTC. It translates to CASSEPYPGLTGNEQFF.

In this sample, this clone turned up once. The rearrangement uses TRBV27 and TRBJ1-1; D is ambiguous. The CDR3 length is 14 residues. Trimming removed 6 bases from V and 4 bases from J, with 15 bases in between. Germline lookup yields CDR1 MNHEY and CDR2 SMNVEV (reference sequence). CDR3: CASSYKEGGTEAFF. CDR3 nucleotide sequence: TGTGCCAGCAGCTACAAGGAGGGAGGCACTGAAGCTTTCTTT.

The chain combines TRBV5-6 with TRBJ1-1; D call uncertain. V gave up 4 bases and J gave up 5 bases, with 18 bases separating them. The CDR3 has 15 residues. CDR1 and CDR2 from the germline V gene are SGHDT and YYEEEE. The CDR3 nucleotides read TGTGCCAGCAGCGGGAGGGTTCTTCTGAGGACTGAAGCTTTCTTT. Amino acids: CASSGRVLLRTEAFF.

V is TRBV18 and J is TRBJ2-7, with TRBD1 identical over 11 bases. After removal of 5 bases from V and 4 bases from J, the junction contained 7 bases not matched to a gene. CDR1 KGHSH and CDR2 LQKENI come from the germline V gene. This CDR3 contains 15 residues. For the CDR3, the DNA is TGTGCCAGCTCAGAAGGGACAGGGGGAGAGTACGAGCAGTACTTC. It specifies CASSEGTGGEYEQYF.

There are a few counts of this clone. The gene calls are TRBV6-1 and TRBJ2-5, with D maybe TRBD2 (5 bases). The ends were cut back, 8 bases at V and 5 bases at J, with 15 bases in the middle. This CDR3 spans 13 amino acids. Germline CDR1 is MNHNS and CDR2 is SASEGT. CDR3 sequence reads: CASSRATGETQYF. Written as DNA, the CDR3 is TGTGCCAGCTCGAGGGCCACGGGGGAGACCCAGTACTTC.

The chain combines TRBV7-9 with TRBJ2-4; 9 nucleotides line up with TRBD1. V shed 5 bases and J 6 bases; nucleotides not matched to a gene: 5. The CDR3 totals 14 residues. Per the germline V gene, CDR1 is SEHNR and CDR2 is FQNEAQ (reference sequence). The CDR3 reads CASSLPGQGNIQYF. The CDR3 DNA sequence: TGTGCCAGCAGCCTACCGGGACAGGGAAACATTCAGTACTTC.

The V gene is TRBV27, the J gene TRBJ1-5, with D possibly being TRBD1 (5 bases). The ends were cut back, 6 bases at V and 6 bases at J, with 12 bases in the middle. Germline V lookup: CDR1 MNHEY, CDR2 SMNVEV (reference sequence). This CDR3 spans 13 amino acids. CDR3 amino acids: CASRMGRGQPQHF. The DNA for the CDR3 is TGTGCCAGCAGAATGGGAAGGGGTCAGCCCCAGCATTTT.

The CDR3 coding sequence is TGTGCCACCAGCAGCTTCGGGGGAAACTATGGCTACACCTTC. Its translation is CATSSFGGNYGYTF. The rearrangement uses TRBV15 and TRBJ1-2; TRBD1 is a possible D gene (5 bases). Germline V gene sequence: CDR1 LNHNV, CDR2 YYDKDF (reference sequence). The CDR3 is 14 amino acids. Trimming took 3 bases from V and 2 from J, leaving 10 bases between them.